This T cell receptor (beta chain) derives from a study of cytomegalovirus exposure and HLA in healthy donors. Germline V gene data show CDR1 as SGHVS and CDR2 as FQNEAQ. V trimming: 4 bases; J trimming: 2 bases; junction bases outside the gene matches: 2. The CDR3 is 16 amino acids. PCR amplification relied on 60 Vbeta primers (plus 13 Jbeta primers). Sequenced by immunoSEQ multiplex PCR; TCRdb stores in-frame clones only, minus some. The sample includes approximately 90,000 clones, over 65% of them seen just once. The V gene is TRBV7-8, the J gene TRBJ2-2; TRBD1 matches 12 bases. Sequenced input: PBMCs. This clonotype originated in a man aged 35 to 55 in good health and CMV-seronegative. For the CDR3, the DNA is TGTGCCAGCAGCTGGGGACAGGGGGCCAACACCGGGGAGCTGTTTTTT. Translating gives CASSWGQGANTGELFF.